This T cell receptor beta chain appears in the sequencing data of a study of T cells in women clearing cervical HPV infection. Findings of the study overall: CIN3+ cases had significantly higher TCR repertoire richness than controls, but evenness did not differ.

Of note for this clone: Its specificity is unknown. The read stops 3 residues short of the end of the CDR3; the missing end is completed from the germline J gene.

With 2 bases removed from V and 1 base from J, the gap between germline ends came to 7 bases. Germline CDR1 and CDR2: SGHAT and FQNNGV. CDR3 size: 14 residues. Sequencing used immunoSEQ multiplex PCR; TCRdb keeps in-frame clones, though not all of them. Its table lists around 46,000 clones. Prevalent HPV16 infections were excluded; only incident single HPV16 infections included. This sequence originates from a woman between 18 and 75 years old with a cervical HPV16 infection that either progressed to CIN3+ or cleared (not recorded which). The sample taken for sequencing was blood buffy coat. The chain has TRBV11-2 and TRBJ2-3; D unclear. CDR3 DNA (partial): TGTGCCAGCAGCTTACTAGGTGGCACAGATACG. Protein sequence: CASSLLGGTDT. The full CDR3 protein is CASSLLGGTDTQYF.